These T cell receptor beta chains were read from a single sample in a study of molecular identifiers for immune sequencing clone quantification. TCRdb re-called the PCR reads through MiXCR, storing one row per CDR3 protein. The table has roughly 100,000 distinct CDR3 sequences, about 35% seen once. The sample was naive CD8+ T cells from blood, with Jurkat cell RNA spiked in. These receptors were obtained from a human donor in good health. Some libraries in this study had Jurkat cell RNA spiked in. Each CDR3 is given with its conserved first and last residue. The D gene is left open where the match is weak. Clone size is given for some rows only: seen once, a few or many times, or a class if the clone is expanded.

d_call: .; j_call: TRBJ1-3; v_call: TRBV27; clone_size: .; cdr3_aa: CASSPLHGNTINF; cdr3_nt: TGTGCCAGCAGCCCCTTGCACGGAAACACCATAAATTTT
d_call: TRBD2; j_call: TRBJ2-3; v_call: TRBV11-3; clone_size: once; cdr3_aa: CASSSTSGRAGSDTQYF; cdr3_nt: TGTGCCAGCAGCTCTACTAGCGGGAGGGCCGGCTCAGATACGCAGTATTTT
d_call: .; j_call: TRBJ2-7; v_call: TRBV28; clone_size: many; cdr3_aa: CASSTGAAYEQYF; cdr3_nt: TGTGCCAGCAGTACCGGGGCCGCCTACGAGCAGTACTTC
d_call: .; j_call: TRBJ2-7; v_call: TRBV2; clone_size: .; cdr3_aa: CASSEYVGEQYF; cdr3_nt: TGTGCCAGCAGTGAATATGTCGGCGAGCAGTACTTC
d_call: .; j_call: TRBJ2-3; v_call: TRBV27; clone_size: .; cdr3_aa: CASSWGAGTTDTQYF; cdr3_nt: TGTGCCAGCAGTTGGGGGGCAGGGACCACAGATACGCAGTATTTT
d_call: .; j_call: TRBJ2-5; v_call: TRBV2; clone_size: .; cdr3_aa: CASRNLVGSEETQYF; cdr3_nt: TGTGCCAGCAGGAATCTTGTTGGGTCGGAAGAGACCCAGTACTTC
d_call: .; j_call: TRBJ2-3; v_call: TRBV6-2/TRBV6-3; clone_size: .; cdr3_aa: CASSLGGDAESQYF; cdr3_nt: TGTGCCAGCAGTCTCGGCGGAGACGCAGAATCGCAGTATTTT
d_call: TRBD2; j_call: TRBJ2-2; v_call: TRBV9; clone_size: .; cdr3_aa: CASSVELAGGPYTGEQFF; cdr3_nt: TGTGCCAGCAGCGTAGAACTAGCGGGAGGGCCCTACACCGGGGAGCAGTTTTTT
d_call: .; j_call: TRBJ2-7; v_call: TRBV28; clone_size: many; cdr3_aa: CASSLVLFYEQYF; cdr3_nt: TGTGCCAGCAGTTTGGTTCTGTTCTACGAGCAGTACTTC
d_call: TRBD1; j_call: TRBJ1-5; v_call: TRBV27; clone_size: few; cdr3_aa: CASSATGGHQPQHF; cdr3_nt: TGTGCCAGCAGTGCAACAGGGGGCCATCAGCCCCAGCATTTT
d_call: .; j_call: TRBJ2-1; v_call: TRBV4-1; clone_size: .; cdr3_aa: CASSSNAGFALAEQFF; cdr3_nt: TGCGCCAGCAGCTCTAACGCGGGATTCGCGTTAGCTGAGCAGTTCTTC
d_call: .; j_call: TRBJ2-6; v_call: TRBV9; clone_size: .; cdr3_aa: CASSPGGGQSGANVLTF; cdr3_nt: TGTGCCAGCAGCCCGGGGGGGGGACAGTCTGGGGCCAACGTCCTGACTTTC
d_call: TRBD1; j_call: TRBJ2-7; v_call: TRBV10-3; clone_size: .; cdr3_aa: CAISEPTGPYEQYF; cdr3_nt: TGTGCCATCAGTGAGCCGACAGGGCCCTACGAGCAGTACTTC
d_call: TRBD2; j_call: TRBJ2-6; v_call: TRBV7-2; clone_size: .; cdr3_aa: CASSLALLLAGVVGGANVLTF; cdr3_nt: TGTGCCAGCAGCTTAGCCCTCCTCCTAGCGGGAGTCGTGGGTGGGGCCAACGTCCTGACTTTC